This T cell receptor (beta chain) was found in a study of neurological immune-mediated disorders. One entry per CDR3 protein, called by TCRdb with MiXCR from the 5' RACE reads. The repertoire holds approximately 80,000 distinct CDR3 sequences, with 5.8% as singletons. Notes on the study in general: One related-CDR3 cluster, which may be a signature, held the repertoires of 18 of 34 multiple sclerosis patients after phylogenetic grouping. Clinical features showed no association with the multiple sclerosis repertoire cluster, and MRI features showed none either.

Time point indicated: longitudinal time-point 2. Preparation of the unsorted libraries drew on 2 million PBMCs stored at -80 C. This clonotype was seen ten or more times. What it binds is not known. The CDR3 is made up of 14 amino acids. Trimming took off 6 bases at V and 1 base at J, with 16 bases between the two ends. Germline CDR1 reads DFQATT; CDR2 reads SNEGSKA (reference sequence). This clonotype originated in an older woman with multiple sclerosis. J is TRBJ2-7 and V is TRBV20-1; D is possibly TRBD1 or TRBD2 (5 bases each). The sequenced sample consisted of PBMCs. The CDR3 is CSANRDARSYEQYF. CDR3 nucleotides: TGCAGTGCAAACCGGGACGCAAGATCCTACGAGCAGTACTTC.